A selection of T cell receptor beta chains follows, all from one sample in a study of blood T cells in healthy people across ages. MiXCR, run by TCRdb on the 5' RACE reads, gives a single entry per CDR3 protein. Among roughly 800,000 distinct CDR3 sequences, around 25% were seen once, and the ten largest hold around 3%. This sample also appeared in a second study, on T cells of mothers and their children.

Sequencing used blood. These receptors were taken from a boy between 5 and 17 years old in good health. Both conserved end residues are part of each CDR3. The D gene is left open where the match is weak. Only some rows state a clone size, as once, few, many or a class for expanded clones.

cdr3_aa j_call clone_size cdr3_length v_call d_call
CASSGYTVGKEKLFF TRBJ1-4 few 15 TRBV2 NA
CASSLPQNSNTGELFF TRBJ2-2 few 16 TRBV5-1 NA
CASSPEAPGGLTDTQYF TRBJ2-3 few 17 TRBV5-1 NA
CASRIIEGSYEQYF NA few 14 TRBV6-5 NA
CSARDQLVQETQYF NA NA 14 TRBV20-1 NA
CASSRGGSNTGELFF TRBJ2-2 NA 15 TRBV12-3/TRBV12-4 TRBD1
CASSDQDRVENIQYF TRBJ2-4 few 15 TRBV7-2 TRBD1
CASSCRDSDDSNQPQHF TRBJ1-5 few 17 TRBV27 TRBD1
CASSTGPTQYF TRBJ2-5 few 11 TRBV5-1 NA
CASGPRDRGVGANVLTF TRBJ2-6 few 17 TRBV2 TRBD1
CASSLEEGHYEQYF TRBJ2-7 once 14 TRBV5-1 NA
CSASGGAVVSETQYF TRBJ2-5 many 15 TRBV20-1 TRBD2
CASRLDRGLAVVNEQFF TRBJ2-1 NA 17 TRBV12-3/TRBV12-4 TRBD2
CASSPRGTAGYTF TRBJ1-2 NA 13 TRBV6-6 TRBD1
CASSQDWDGGASYNEQFF TRBJ2-1 NA 18 TRBV3-1 NA
CASSKRQGSYEQYF TRBJ2-7 few 14 TRBV7-6 TRBD1
CASTDNKQETQYF TRBJ2-5 NA 13 TRBV21-1 NA
CASSLGNGETQYF TRBJ2-5 NA 13 TRBV12-3/TRBV12-4 NA
CASSGTGGRDYEQYF NA NA 15 TRBV11-2 NA
CASSTGLAGGPRGELFF TRBJ2-2 NA 17 TRBV9 TRBD2